Listed below are T cell receptor beta chains from one sample, sequenced in a study of CD4+ T cells in melanoma. Libraries were prepared by immunoSEQ multiplex PCR; TCRdb keeps only in-frame clonotypes and omits some of them. The sample holds 5,500 to 8,000 clones, around 63% seen once. Sequenced material: cells from a culture (not recorded whether cultured in vitro). These receptors originate from a human donor with melanoma. CDR3s include the opening cysteine and the closing phenylalanine or tryptophan. A D gene is named only where the DNA matches it firmly. Only part of the rows carry a size: once, few, many, or a class if the clone is expanded.

D gene: -; clone size: few; V gene: TRBV7-6; J gene: TRBJ1-6; CDR3 protein: CASSLNRATNSPLHF; CDR3 DNA: TGTGCCAGCAGCTTGAACCGGGCCACTAATTCACCCCTCCACTTT
D gene: TRBD2; clone size: -; V gene: TRBV5-1; J gene: TRBJ2-2; CDR3 protein: CASSLGAGGNTGELFF; CDR3 DNA: TGCGCCAGCAGCTTGGGGGCGGGGGGGAACACCGGGGAGTTGTTTTTT
D gene: TRBD1; clone size: -; V gene: TRBV30; J gene: TRBJ2-7; CDR3 protein: CAWTGTGKFEQYF; CDR3 DNA: TGTGCCTGGACCGGGACAGGGAAGTTCGAGCAGTACTTC
D gene: TRBD1; clone size: -; V gene: TRBV10-3; J gene: TRBJ1-3; CDR3 protein: CAMGTGANTIYF; CDR3 DNA: TGTGCCATGGGGACAGGGGCGAACACCATATATTTT
D gene: TRBD2; clone size: once; V gene: TRBV11-2; J gene: TRBJ2-7; CDR3 protein: CASSQTSGGTYEQYF; CDR3 DNA: TGTGCCAGCAGCCAGACTAGCGGGGGTACCTACGAGCAGTACTTC
D gene: -; clone size: -; V gene: TRBV18; J gene: TRBJ2-3; CDR3 protein: CASSPPGTDTQYF; CDR3 DNA: TGTGCCAGCTCACCGCCCGGGACAGATACGCAGTATTTT
D gene: TRBD1; clone size: -; V gene: TRBV5-6; J gene: TRBJ1-2; CDR3 protein: CASSLWTGGYTF; CDR3 DNA: TGTGCCAGCAGCCTTTGGACAGGCGGCTACACCTTC
D gene: -; clone size: few; V gene: TRBV18; J gene: TRBJ2-1; CDR3 protein: CASSPQGLTYNEQFF; CDR3 DNA: TGTGCCAGCTCACCCCAGGGGCTCACCTACAATGAGCAGTTCTTC
D gene: -; clone size: -; V gene: TRBV7-9; J gene: TRBJ1-5; CDR3 protein: CASSSPGQPQHF; CDR3 DNA: TGTGCCAGCAGCTCCCCTGGTCAGCCCCAGCATTTT
D gene: -; clone size: -; V gene: TRBV28; J gene: TRBJ2-5; CDR3 protein: CASSLRGSETQYF; CDR3 DNA: TGTGCCAGCAGTTTACGGGGGTCGGAGACCCAGTACTTC
D gene: -; clone size: -; V gene: TRBV6-6; J gene: TRBJ2-7; CDR3 protein: CASSPEDSPFYEQYF; CDR3 DNA: TGTGCCAGCAGTCCAGAGGACAGCCCATTCTACGAGCAGTACTTC
D gene: -; clone size: -; V gene: TRBV9; J gene: TRBJ1-5; CDR3 protein: CASSRGGLQPQHF; CDR3 DNA: TGTGCCAGCAGCCGGGGGGGCCTTCAGCCCCAGCATTTT
D gene: TRBD2; clone size: -; V gene: TRBV6-2/TRBV6-3; J gene: TRBJ2-1; CDR3 protein: CASSPLAGGYYEQFF; CDR3 DNA: TGTGCCAGCAGCCCACTAGCGGGGGGGTACTATGAGCAGTTCTTC
D gene: TRBD1; clone size: -; V gene: TRBV13; J gene: TRBJ2-3; CDR3 protein: CASSQNRGRSDTQYF; CDR3 DNA: TGTGCCAGCAGCCAGAACAGGGGGCGGTCAGATACGCAGTATTTT
D gene: TRBD1; clone size: -; V gene: TRBV29-1; J gene: TRBJ2-7; CDR3 protein: CSGGGAGGNEQYF; CDR3 DNA: TGCAGCGGCGGAGGGGCAGGGGGCAACGAGCAGTACTTC
D gene: -; clone size: -; V gene: TRBV12-3/TRBV12-4; J gene: TRBJ2-3; CDR3 protein: CASTSPLLDTQYF; CDR3 DNA: TGTGCCAGCACCTCCCCCCTGCTAGATACGCAGTATTTT
D gene: -; clone size: -; V gene: TRBV7-9; J gene: TRBJ2-7; CDR3 protein: CASSPSYEQYF; CDR3 DNA: TGTGCCAGCAGCCCGAGTTACGAGCAGTACTTC
D gene: -; clone size: -; V gene: TRBV10-3; J gene: TRBJ2-7; CDR3 protein: CAISLEPDKSYEQYF; CDR3 DNA: TGTGCCATCAGTTTGGAGCCAGATAAGTCCTACGAGCAGTACTTC
D gene: TRBD2; clone size: -; V gene: TRBV4-1; J gene: TRBJ2-1; CDR3 protein: CASSQDLTSGIYSYNEQFF; CDR3 DNA: TGCGCCAGCAGCCAAGATTTGACTAGCGGAATTTATTCCTACAATGAGCAGTTCTTC
D gene: -; clone size: medium-sized; V gene: TRBV9; J gene: TRBJ2-7; CDR3 protein: CASSEGGGVPYEQYF; CDR3 DNA: TGTGCCAGCAGCGAGGGGGGCGGGGTCCCGTACGAGCAGTACTTC
D gene: -; clone size: -; V gene: TRBV6-5; J gene: TRBJ1-2; CDR3 protein: CASSYSGYGYTF; CDR3 DNA: TGTGCCAGCAGTTACTCGGGCTATGGCTACACCTTC
D gene: TRBD2; clone size: -; V gene: TRBV5-1; J gene: TRBJ2-7; CDR3 protein: CASSLELAGGDEQYF; CDR3 DNA: TGCGCCAGCAGCTTGGAACTAGCGGGGGGGGACGAACAGTACTTC
D gene: -; clone size: -; V gene: TRBV27; J gene: TRBJ1-5; CDR3 protein: CASRARGGSNQPQHF; CDR3 DNA: TGTGCCAGCCGCGCGCGGGGGGGAAGCAATCAGCCCCAGCATTTT
D gene: -; clone size: -; V gene: TRBV7-7; J gene: TRBJ1-5; CDR3 protein: CASSPGPLSNQPQHF; CDR3 DNA: TGTGCTAGCAGCCCAGGACCTCTTAGCAATCAGCCCCAGCATTTT
D gene: TRBD2; clone size: -; V gene: TRBV5-1; J gene: TRBJ2-1; CDR3 protein: CASSQTSGAYNEQFF; CDR3 DNA: TGCGCCAGCAGCCAAACTAGCGGGGCCTACAATGAGCAGTTCTTC
D gene: TRBD1; clone size: -; V gene: TRBV18; J gene: TRBJ1-6; CDR3 protein: CASSPRDRTVNSPLHF; CDR3 DNA: TGTGCCAGCTCACCTCGGGACAGAACAGTTAATTCACCCCTCCACTTT
D gene: -; clone size: -; V gene: TRBV5-4; J gene: TRBJ1-4; CDR3 protein: CASSPNRNLNEKLFF; CDR3 DNA: TGTGCCAGCAGCCCAAACAGGAATCTTAATGAAAAACTGTTTTTT
D gene: TRBD1; clone size: -; V gene: TRBV9; J gene: TRBJ2-3; CDR3 protein: CASSGNDRAITDTQYF; CDR3 DNA: TGTGCCAGCAGTGGAAATGACAGGGCCATCACAGATACGCAGTATTTT
D gene: TRBD1; clone size: -; V gene: TRBV7-9; J gene: TRBJ1-5; CDR3 protein: CASSSGQARNQPQHF; CDR3 DNA: TGTGCCAGCAGCTCAGGACAGGCACGGAATCAGCCCCAGCATTTT
D gene: -; clone size: -; V gene: TRBV7-9; J gene: TRBJ2-3; CDR3 protein: CASLGPRIRSTDTQYF; CDR3 DNA: TGTGCCAGCTTAGGCCCACGTATCCGATCCACAGATACGCAGTATTTT
D gene: -; clone size: -; V gene: TRBV13; J gene: TRBJ1-5; CDR3 protein: CASSLGRWGDAQHF; CDR3 DNA: TGTGCCAGCAGCTTAGGCCGATGGGGCGATGCCCAGCATTTT
D gene: -; clone size: -; V gene: TRBV7-8; J gene: TRBJ1-4; CDR3 protein: CASSIRGPNEKLFF; CDR3 DNA: TGTGCCAGCAGCATCAGGGGTCCAAATGAAAAACTGTTTTTT
D gene: -; clone size: -; V gene: TRBV4-3; J gene: TRBJ1-2; CDR3 protein: CASSQDRTEANYGYTF; CDR3 DNA: TGCGCCAGCAGCCAAGATCGGACAGAAGCTAACTATGGCTACACCTTC
D gene: -; clone size: -; V gene: TRBV28; J gene: TRBJ2-6; CDR3 protein: CASSSPSFSGANVLTF; CDR3 DNA: TGTGCCAGCAGCTCCCCAAGTTTCTCTGGGGCCAACGTCCTGACTTTC
D gene: -; clone size: -; V gene: TRBV25-1; J gene: TRBJ1-3; CDR3 protein: CASSEKWGAGNTIYF; CDR3 DNA: TGTGCCAGCAGTGAGAAGTGGGGAGCTGGAAACACCATATATTTT
D gene: TRBD1; clone size: -; V gene: TRBV7-9; J gene: TRBJ1-4; CDR3 protein: CASGLQGATNEKLFF; CDR3 DNA: TGTGCCAGCGGTCTACAGGGGGCAACTAATGAAAAACTGTTTTTT
D gene: -; clone size: -; V gene: TRBV5-4; J gene: TRBJ1-1; CDR3 protein: CASSLSLNTEAFF; CDR3 DNA: TGTGCCAGCAGCTTGTCCCTGAACACTGAAGCTTTCTTT
D gene: -; clone size: once; V gene: TRBV5-4; J gene: TRBJ1-2; CDR3 protein: CASSLGGGVMGYTF; CDR3 DNA: TGTGCCAGCAGCTTGGGGGGCGGGGTTATGGGCTACACCTTC
D gene: -; clone size: -; V gene: TRBV25-1; J gene: TRBJ2-7; CDR3 protein: CASSEYRSSYEQYF; CDR3 DNA: TGTGCCAGCAGTGAATACCGGAGCTCCTACGAGCAGTACTTC